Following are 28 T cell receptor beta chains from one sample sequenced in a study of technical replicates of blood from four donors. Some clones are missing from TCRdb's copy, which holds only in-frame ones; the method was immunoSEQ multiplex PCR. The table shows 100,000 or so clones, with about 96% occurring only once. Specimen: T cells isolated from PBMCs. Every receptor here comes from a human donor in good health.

CDR3 coding DNA: TGTGCCAGCAGCATAGGGGACAGGACGAACACTGAAGCTTTCTTT. Amino acid sequence: CASSIGDRTNTEAFF. J is TRBJ1-1 and V is TRBV5-6; 8 positions agree with TRBD1. The germline gives CDR1 SGHDT, CDR2 YYEEEE. CDR3 size: 15 residues. With V trimmed by 4 bases and J by 1 base, 6 bases remained unmatched.

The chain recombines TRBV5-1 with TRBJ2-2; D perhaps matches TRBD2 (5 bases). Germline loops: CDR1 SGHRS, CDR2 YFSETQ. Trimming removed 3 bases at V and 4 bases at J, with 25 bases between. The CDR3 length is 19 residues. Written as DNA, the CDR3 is TGCGCCAGCAGCTCGTCGCTTATGCGACGGATGGGGAGCACCGGGGAGCTGTTTTTT. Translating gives CASSSSLMRRMGSTGELFF. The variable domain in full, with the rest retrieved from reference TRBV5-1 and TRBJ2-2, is KAGVTQTPRYLIKTRGQQVTLSCSPISGHRSVSWYQQTPGQGLQFLFEYFSETQRNKGNFPGRFSGRQFSNSRSEMNVSTLELGDSALYLCASSSSLMRRMGSTGELFFGEGSRLTVL.

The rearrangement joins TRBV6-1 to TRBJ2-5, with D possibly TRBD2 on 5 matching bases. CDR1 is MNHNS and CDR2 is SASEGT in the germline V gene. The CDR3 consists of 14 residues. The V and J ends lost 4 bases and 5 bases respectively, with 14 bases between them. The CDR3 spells CASSVLGSRETQYF. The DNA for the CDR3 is TGTGCCAGCAGTGTCCTGGGGAGCAGGGAGACCCAGTACTTC.

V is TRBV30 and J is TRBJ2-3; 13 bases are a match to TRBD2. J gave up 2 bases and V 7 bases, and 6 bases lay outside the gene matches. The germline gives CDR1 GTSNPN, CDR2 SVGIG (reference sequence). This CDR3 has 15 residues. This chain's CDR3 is CASGTSGAPTDTQYF. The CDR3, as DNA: TGTGCCTCAGGGACTAGCGGGGCACCCACAGATACGCAGTATTTT.

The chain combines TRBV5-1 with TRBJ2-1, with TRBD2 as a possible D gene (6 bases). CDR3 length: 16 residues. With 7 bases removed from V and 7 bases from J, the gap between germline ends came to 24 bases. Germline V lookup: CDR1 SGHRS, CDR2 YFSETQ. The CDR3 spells CASGRAPGVELNEQFF. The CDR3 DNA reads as TGCGCCAGCGGAAGGGCCCCGGGGGTAGAATTGAATGAGCAGTTCTTC.

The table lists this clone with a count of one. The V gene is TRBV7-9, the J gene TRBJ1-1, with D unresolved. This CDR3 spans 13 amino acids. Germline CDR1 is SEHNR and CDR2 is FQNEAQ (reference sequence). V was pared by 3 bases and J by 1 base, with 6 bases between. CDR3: CASSFEGNTEAFF. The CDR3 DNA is TGTGCCAGCAGCTTCGAGGGGAACACTGAAGCTTTCTTT.

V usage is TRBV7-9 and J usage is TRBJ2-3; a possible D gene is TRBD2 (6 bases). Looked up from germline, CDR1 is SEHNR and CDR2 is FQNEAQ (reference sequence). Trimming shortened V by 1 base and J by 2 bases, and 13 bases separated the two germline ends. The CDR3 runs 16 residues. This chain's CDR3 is CASSLGTTSLTDTQYF. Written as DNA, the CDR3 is TGTGCCAGCAGCTTAGGGACTACGAGTCTCACAGATACGCAGTATTTT.

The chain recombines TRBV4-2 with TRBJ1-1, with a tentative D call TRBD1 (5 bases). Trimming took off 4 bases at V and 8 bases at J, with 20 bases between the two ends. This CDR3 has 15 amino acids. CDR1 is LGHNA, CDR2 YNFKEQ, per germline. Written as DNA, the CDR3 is TGTGCCAGCAGCCTTTCCTCGGGACTCCAAGACGAAGCTTTCTTT. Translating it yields CASSLSSGLQDEAFF.

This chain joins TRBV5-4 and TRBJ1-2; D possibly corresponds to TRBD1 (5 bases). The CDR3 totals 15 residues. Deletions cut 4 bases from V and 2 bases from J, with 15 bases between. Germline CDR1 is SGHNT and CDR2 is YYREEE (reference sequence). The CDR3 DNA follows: TGTGCCAGCAGCCATTCTTTTACAGGCAACTATGGCTACACCTTC. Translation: CASSHSFTGNYGYTF.

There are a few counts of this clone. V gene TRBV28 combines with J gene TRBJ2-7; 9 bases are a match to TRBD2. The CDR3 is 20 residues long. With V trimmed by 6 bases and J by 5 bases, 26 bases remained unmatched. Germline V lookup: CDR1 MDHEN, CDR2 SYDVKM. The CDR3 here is CASSLAGSPREGVVPNEQYF. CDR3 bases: TGTGCCAGCAGCCTAGCGGGGTCTCCTAGAGAAGGTGTAGTGCCGAACGAGCAGTACTTC.

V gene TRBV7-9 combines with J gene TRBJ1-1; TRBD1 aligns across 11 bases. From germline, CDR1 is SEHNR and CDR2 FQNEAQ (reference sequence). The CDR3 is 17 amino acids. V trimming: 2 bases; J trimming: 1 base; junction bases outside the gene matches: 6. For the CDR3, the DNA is TGTGCCAGCAGCTTACGGGACAGGGGGTTGTCGAACACTGAAGCTTTCTTT. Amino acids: CASSLRDRGLSNTEAFF.

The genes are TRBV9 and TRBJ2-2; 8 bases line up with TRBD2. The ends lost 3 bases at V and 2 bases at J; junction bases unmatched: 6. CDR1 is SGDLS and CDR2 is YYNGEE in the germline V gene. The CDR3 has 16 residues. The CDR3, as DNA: TGTGCCAGCAGCGCTACGGGGGGGATAAACACCGGGGAGCTGTTTTTT. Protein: CASSATGGINTGELFF.

CDR3 sequence (DNA): TGCAGTGCCCATCCTAGCAATGAGCAGTTCTTC. This codes for CSAHPSNEQFF. The chain combines TRBV20-1 with TRBJ2-1; D not certain. V lost 6 bases and J lost 6, with 9 bases in between. The CDR3 is 11 residues long. Germline loops: CDR1 DFQATT, CDR2 SNEGSKA (reference sequence).

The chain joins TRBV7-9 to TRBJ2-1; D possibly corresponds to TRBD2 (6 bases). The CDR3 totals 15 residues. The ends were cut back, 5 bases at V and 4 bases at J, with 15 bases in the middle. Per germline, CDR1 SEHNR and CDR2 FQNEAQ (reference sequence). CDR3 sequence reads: CASSPFGGIYNEQFF. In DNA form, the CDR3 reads TGTGCCAGCAGCCCCTTCGGGGGTATATACAATGAGCAGTTCTTC.

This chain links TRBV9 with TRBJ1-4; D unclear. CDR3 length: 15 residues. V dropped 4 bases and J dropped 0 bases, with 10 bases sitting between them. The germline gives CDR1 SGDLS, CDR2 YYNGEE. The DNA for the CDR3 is TGTGCCAGCAGCCCCCAGGTCACAACTAATGAAAAACTGTTTTTT. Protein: CASSPQVTTNEKLFF.

The CDR3 region is CASDEGADTQYF. The DNA of the CDR3 is TGTGCCAGCGACGAAGGAGCAGATACGCAGTATTTT. The chain has TRBV11-3 and TRBJ2-3, with unresolved D. The germline CDR1 and CDR2 sequences are SGHNT and YENEEA. The CDR3 length is 12 residues. Trimming removed 8 bases from V and 4 bases from J, with 10 bases in between.

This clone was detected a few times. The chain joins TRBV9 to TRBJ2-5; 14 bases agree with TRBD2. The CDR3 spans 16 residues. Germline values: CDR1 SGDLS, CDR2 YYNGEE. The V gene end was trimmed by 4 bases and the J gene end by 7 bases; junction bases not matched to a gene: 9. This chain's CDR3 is CASSFGTSGRSGTQYF. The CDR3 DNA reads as TGTGCCAGCAGCTTCGGGACTAGCGGGAGATCGGGGACCCAGTACTTC.

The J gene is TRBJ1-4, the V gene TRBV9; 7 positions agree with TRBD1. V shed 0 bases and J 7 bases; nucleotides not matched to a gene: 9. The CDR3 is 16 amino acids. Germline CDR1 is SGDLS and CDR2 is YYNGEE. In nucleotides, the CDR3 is TGTGCCAGCAGCGTAGCAAGTGGAGGGGGCGGTGAAAAACTGTTTTTT. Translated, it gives CASSVASGGGGEKLFF.

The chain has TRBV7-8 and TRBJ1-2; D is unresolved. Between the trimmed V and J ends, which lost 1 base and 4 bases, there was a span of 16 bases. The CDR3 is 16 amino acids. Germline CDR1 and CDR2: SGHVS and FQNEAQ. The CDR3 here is CASSLVGDTPIYGYTF. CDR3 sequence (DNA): TGTGCCAGCAGCTTAGTCGGTGACACCCCAATCTATGGCTACACCTTC. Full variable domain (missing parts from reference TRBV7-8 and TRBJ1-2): GAGVSQSPRYKVAKRGQDVALRCDPISGHVSLFWYQQALGQGPEFLTYFQNEAQLDKSGLPSDRFFAERPEGSVSTLKIQRTQQEDSAVYLCASSLVGDTPIYGYTFGSGTRLTVV.

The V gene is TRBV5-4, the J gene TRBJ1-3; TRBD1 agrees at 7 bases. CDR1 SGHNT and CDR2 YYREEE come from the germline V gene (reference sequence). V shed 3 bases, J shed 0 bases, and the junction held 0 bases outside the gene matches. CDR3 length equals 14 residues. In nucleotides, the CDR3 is TGTGCCAGCAGCTGGGACAGCTCTGGAAACACCATATATTTT. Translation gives CASSWDSSGNTIYF.

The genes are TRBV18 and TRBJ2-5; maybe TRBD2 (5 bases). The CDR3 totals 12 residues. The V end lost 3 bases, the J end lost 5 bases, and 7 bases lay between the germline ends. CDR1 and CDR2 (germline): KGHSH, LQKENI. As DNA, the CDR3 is TGTGCCAGCTCACCCCAGCGGGAGACCCAGTACTTC. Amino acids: CASSPQRETQYF.

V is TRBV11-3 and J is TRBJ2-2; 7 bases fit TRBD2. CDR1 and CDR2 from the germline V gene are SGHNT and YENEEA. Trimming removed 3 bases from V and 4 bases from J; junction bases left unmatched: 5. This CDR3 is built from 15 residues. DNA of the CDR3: TGTGCCAGCAGCTTGTCTCGCGGGAGCACCGGGGAGCTGTTTTTT. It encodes CASSLSRGSTGELFF.

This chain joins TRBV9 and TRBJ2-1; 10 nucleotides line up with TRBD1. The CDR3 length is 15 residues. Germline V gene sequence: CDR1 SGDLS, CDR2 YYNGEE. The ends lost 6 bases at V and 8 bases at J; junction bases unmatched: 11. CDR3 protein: CASTIGTGASDEQFF. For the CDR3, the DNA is TGTGCCAGCACCATAGGGACAGGGGCTTCCGATGAGCAGTTCTTC.

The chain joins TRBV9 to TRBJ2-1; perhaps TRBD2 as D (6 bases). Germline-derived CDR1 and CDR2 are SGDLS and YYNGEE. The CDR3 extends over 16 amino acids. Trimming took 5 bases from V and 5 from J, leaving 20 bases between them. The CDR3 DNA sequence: TGTGCCAGCAGTGCCCTAGGAAGCGGGCAACACAATGAGCAGTTCTTC. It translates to CASSALGSGQHNEQFF.

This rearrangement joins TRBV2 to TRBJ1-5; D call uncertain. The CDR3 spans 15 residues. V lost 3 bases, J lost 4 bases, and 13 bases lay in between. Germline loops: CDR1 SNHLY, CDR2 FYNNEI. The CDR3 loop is CASSEDWQRNQPQHF. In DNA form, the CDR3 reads TGTGCCAGCAGTGAGGATTGGCAGCGGAATCAGCCCCAGCATTTT.

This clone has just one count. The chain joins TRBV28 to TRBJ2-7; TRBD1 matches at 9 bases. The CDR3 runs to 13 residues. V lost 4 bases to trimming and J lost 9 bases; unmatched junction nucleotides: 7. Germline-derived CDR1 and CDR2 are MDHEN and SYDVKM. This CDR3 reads CASSSGQGIVQYF. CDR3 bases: TGTGCCAGCAGTTCCGGACAGGGGATAGTGCAGTACTTC. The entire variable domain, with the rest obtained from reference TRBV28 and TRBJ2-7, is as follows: DVKVTQSSRYLVKRTGEKVFLECVQDMDHENMFWYRQDPGLGLRLIYFSYDVKMKEKGDIPEGYSVSREKKERFSLILESASTNQTSMYLCASSSGQGIVQYFGPGTRLTVT.

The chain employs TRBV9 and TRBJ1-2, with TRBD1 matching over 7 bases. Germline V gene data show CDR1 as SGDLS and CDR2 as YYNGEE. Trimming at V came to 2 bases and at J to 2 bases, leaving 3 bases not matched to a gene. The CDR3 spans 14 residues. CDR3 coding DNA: TGTGCCAGCAGCGTGGGACAGCCCAACTATGGCTACACCTTC. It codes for CASSVGQPNYGYTF.

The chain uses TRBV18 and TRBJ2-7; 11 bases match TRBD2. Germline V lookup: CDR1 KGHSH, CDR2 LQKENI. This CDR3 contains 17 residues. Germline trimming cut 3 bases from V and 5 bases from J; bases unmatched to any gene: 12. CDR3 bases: TGTGCCAGCTCACCCCGGCTAGCGGGGGGCGGAGGTGACGAGCAGTACTTC. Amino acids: CASSPRLAGGGGDEQYF.